The 25 T cell receptor beta chains below were found in one sample sequenced in a study of T cells after yellow fever vaccination. MiXCR, applied by TCRdb to the 5' RACE reads, yields one record per CDR3 protein. The sample gives 250,000 or so distinct CDR3 sequences, about 3.9% of which show up once; over 15% is in the top ten. The sample consisted of PBMCs, taken 15 days after the yellow fever booster vaccination. These receptors were collected from a man in his late teens or twenties who received the YFV17D yellow fever vaccine.

This clonotype was seen at least ten times. The rearrangement links TRBV18 to TRBJ1-6; 9 nucleotides match TRBD1. The CDR3 loop spans 15 amino acids. Germline V gene data show CDR1 as KGHSH and CDR2 as LQKENI. J gave up 11 bases and V 3 bases, and 8 bases lay outside the gene matches. The CDR3 protein is CASSPGQGHTAPLHF. The CDR3 nucleotides are TGTGCCAGCTCACCGGGACAGGGTCATACCGCACCCCTCCACTTT.

This clonotype was counted ten times or more. The chain links TRBV20-1 to TRBJ2-1; 14 bases match TRBD2. CDR3 length equals 18 residues. J lost 4 bases, V lost 1 base, and 9 bases had no gene match. From germline, CDR1 is DFQATT and CDR2 SNEGSKA (reference sequence). The chain's CDR3 is CSARGLAGGQVIYNEQFF. The CDR3 nucleotides read TGCAGTGCTAGAGGACTAGCGGGGGGGCAGGTTATATACAATGAGCAGTTCTTC.

This clonotype has a count of ten or more. This chain links TRBV10-2 with TRBJ1-1, with 7 bases identical to TRBD1. Germline CDR1 reads WSHSY; CDR2 reads SAAADI. This CDR3 has 17 amino acids. The J segment lost 1 base and the V segment lost 3 bases, leaving 11 bases of the junction unmatched. The DNA for the CDR3 is TGCGCCAGCAGTGACACCAAAAGAACAGGGGCGAACACTGAAGCTTTCTTT. Residues: CASSDTKRTGANTEAFF.

This clonotype was seen many times. The chain combines TRBV5-4 with TRBJ2-5; D ambiguous. CDR3 length: 13 amino acids. Trimming stripped 5 bases from V and 0 bases from J, with 8 bases between. Germline CDR1 reads SGHNT; CDR2 reads YYREEE (reference sequence). CDR3 region: CASSQEDQETQYF. CDR3 in DNA: TGTGCCAGCAGTCAGGAAGACCAAGAGACCCAGTACTTC.

There are many counts of this clonotype. J is TRBJ2-3 and V is TRBV7-2; perhaps TRBD2 as D (6 bases). Germline assignment: CDR1 SGHTA and CDR2 FQGNSA. The CDR3 sequence is 17 residues long. Trimming removed 5 bases from V and 0 bases from J, with 18 bases in between. The CDR3 is CASSPVRRGPSTDTQYF. As DNA, the CDR3 is TGTGCCAGCAGCCCAGTAAGGCGGGGCCCTAGCACAGATACGCAGTATTTT.

V is TRBV21-1 and J is TRBJ1-2; TRBD1 is the table's D call and was not checked against the DNA. TRBV21-1 counts as a pseudogene. This CDR3 is built from 14 residues. Here the CDR3 reads CASSSHSETGGYTF. CDR3 DNA: TGTGCCAGCAGCAGCCACTCGGAGACAGGTGGCTACACCTTC.

This clonotype was recorded many times. This chain links TRBV7-2 with TRBJ2-5; TRBD1 matches 7 bases. Germline CDR1 reads SGHTA; CDR2 reads FQGNSA. CDR3 length: 16 amino acids. The V gene end was trimmed by 3 bases and the J gene end by 4 bases; junction bases not matched to a gene: 11. The DNA of the CDR3 is TGTGCCAGCAGCTTGCCACGGGGCGCAGGGGGAGAGACCCAGTACTTC. Translating it yields CASSLPRGAGGETQYF.

This clonotype was seen ten or more times. V and J are TRBV5-6 and TRBJ2-2; D tentatively fits TRBD1 or TRBD2 (7 bases each). V dropped 4 bases and J dropped 3 bases, with 16 bases sitting between them. CDR3 length equals 16 residues. Germline assignment: CDR1 SGHDT and CDR2 YYEEEE. CDR3 bases: TGTGCCAGCAGCGCCAACAGGGGAGGGTACACCGGGGAGCTGTTTTTT. It specifies CASSANRGGYTGELFF.

This clonotype was counted ten times or more. The V call is TRBV7-2, the J call TRBJ1-5; 8 bases fit TRBD1. The ends lost 2 bases at V and 0 bases at J; junction bases unmatched: 3. CDR1 and CDR2 (germline): SGHTA, FQGNSA. This CDR3 is built from 16 residues. The CDR3 here is CASSLRDRFSNQPQHF. CDR3 sequence (DNA): TGTGCCAGCAGCTTAAGGGACAGGTTTAGCAATCAGCCCCAGCATTTT.

This clonotype showed up just a few times. J is TRBJ1-5 and V is TRBV4-1, with D maybe TRBD1 (6 bases). Trimming took off 0 bases at V and 6 bases at J, with 15 bases between the two ends. Germline V gives CDR1 MGHRA, CDR2 YSYEKL. This CDR3 is built from 16 residues. This chain's CDR3 is CASSQELGALGQPQHF. Written as DNA, the CDR3 is TGCGCCAGCAGCCAAGAACTGGGGGCGCTGGGTCAGCCCCAGCATTTT.

This clonotype has at least ten counts. The V call is TRBV5-1, the J call TRBJ1-2; D uncertain. CDR3 size: 13 residues. Germline V CDR1 and CDR2: SGHRS, YFSETQ. The ends were cut back, 4 bases at V and 4 bases at J, with 11 bases in the middle. The CDR3 region has the DNA TGCGCCAGCAGCACGGAGTCGTCCTATGGCTACACCTTC. Protein product: CASSTESSYGYTF. Combining the CDR3 with reference TRBV5-1 and TRBJ1-2 gives the whole variable domain KAGVTQTPRYLIKTRGQQVTLSCSPISGHRSVSWYQQTPGQGLQFLFEYFSETQRNKGNFPGRFSGRQFSNSRSEMNVSTLELGDSALYLCASSTESSYGYTFGSGTRLTVV.

Many counts were recorded for this clonotype. The J gene is TRBJ2-1, the V gene TRBV5-1, with D possibly TRBD1 on 5 matching bases. There are 18 residues in the CDR3. The germline V gene encodes CDR1 SGHRS and CDR2 YFSETQ. Trimming removed 1 base from V and 0 bases from J, with 17 bases in between. CDR3 amino acids: CASSLSPIGQGSYNEQFF. The CDR3 DNA reads TGCGCCAGCAGCTTGTCACCCATCGGGCAGGGCTCCTACAATGAGCAGTTCTTC. Together with reference TRBV5-1 and TRBJ2-1, the CDR3 gives the full variable domain: KAGVTQTPRYLIKTRGQQVTLSCSPISGHRSVSWYQQTPGQGLQFLFEYFSETQRNKGNFPGRFSGRQFSNSRSEMNVSTLELGDSALYLCASSLSPIGQGSYNEQFFGPGTRLTVL.

This clonotype came up many times. The rearrangement joins TRBV5-1 to TRBJ1-5; 9 bases line up with TRBD1. CDR3 length: 14 residues. In germline, CDR1 is SGHRS, CDR2 YFSETQ. V lost 4 bases to trimming and J lost 6 bases; unmatched junction nucleotides: 5. CDR3 sequence reads: CASSRRTGVQPQHF. The CDR3 DNA reads TGCGCCAGCAGCCGCCGGACAGGGGTTCAGCCCCAGCATTTT.

This clonotype was counted between two and nine times. The chain uses TRBV12-3 or TRBV12-4 and TRBJ2-6; the match to TRBD1 covers 9 bases. There are 16 residues in the CDR3. J gave up 6 bases and V 6 bases, and 9 bases lay outside the gene matches. The CDR3 protein is CASSPTGTGKANVLTF. As DNA, the CDR3 is TGTGCCAGCAGCCCAACCGGGACAGGGAAGGCCAACGTCCTGACTTTC.

The table lists this clonotype with many counts. This rearrangement joins TRBV12-3 or TRBV12-4 to TRBJ2-6; D is unclear. Trimming pared 7 bases from V and 4 bases from J, leaving 8 bases between. This CDR3 is 13 amino acids long. CDR3 protein: CASTLAGANVLTF. DNA for the CDR3: TGTGCCAGCACCCTCGCCGGGGCCAACGTCCTGACTTTC.

This clonotype was seen many times. The J gene is TRBJ2-1, the V gene TRBV6-6, with D hard to call. CDR1 is MNHNY and CDR2 is SVGAGI in the germline V gene (reference sequence). The CDR3 totals 16 residues. Between the trimmed V and J ends, which lost 0 bases and 5 bases, there was a span of 14 bases. Here the CDR3 DNA reads TGTGCCAGCAGTTACTCGCTTGGTGGAAACAACAATGAGCAGTTCTTC. As protein: CASSYSLGGNNNEQFF.

This clonotype was observed at least ten times. V and J are TRBV11-2 and TRBJ2-7; 9 bases are a match to TRBD1. The length of the CDR3 is 14 residues. Germline V lookup: CDR1 SGHAT, CDR2 FQNNGV. V dropped 6 bases and J dropped 6; count of bases not matched to a gene: 9. The CDR3 coding sequence is TGTGCCAGCAGTTCTCCCCGACAGGGGGGCGAGCAGTACTTC. Amino acid sequence: CASSSPRQGGEQYF.

This clonotype occurred many times. The V gene is TRBV5-6, the J gene TRBJ2-1; 8 bases line up with TRBD2. V was clipped by 0 bases and J by 0 bases; unmatched bases: 2. The CDR3 extends over 16 amino acids. Germline CDR1 SGHDT, CDR2 YYEEEE. DNA for the CDR3: TGTGCCAGCAGCTTGGAGCGGGGGCCCTCCTACAATGAGCAGTTCTTC. Its translation is CASSLERGPSYNEQFF.

Ten or more counts support this clonotype. This chain connects TRBV7-9 to TRBJ1-4, with D hard to call. Germline CDR1 and CDR2: SEHNR and FQNEAQ (reference sequence). The CDR3 consists of 14 residues. With 3 bases removed from V and 5 bases from J, the gap between germline ends came to 10 bases. CDR3 sequence: CASSFANGNEKLFF. The CDR3 DNA is TGTGCCAGCAGCTTCGCTAACGGGAATGAAAAACTGTTTTTT.

This clonotype was seen many times. The chain uses TRBV7-2 and TRBJ2-1; D is uncertain. Germline V gene data show CDR1 as SGHTA and CDR2 as FQGNSA. The CDR3 is 15 amino acids. V dropped 1 base and J dropped 0 bases, with 7 bases sitting between them. The CDR3 region is CASSLEVFSYNEQFF. Written as DNA, the CDR3 is TGTGCCAGCAGCTTAGAGGTTTTCTCCTACAATGAGCAGTTCTTC.

This clonotype has only a few counts. The chain couples TRBV5-4 to TRBJ1-1; D is possibly TRBD1 (5 bases). The CDR3 spans 15 residues. V shed 0 bases and J shed 3 bases, with 12 bases lying between them. The germline CDR1 and CDR2 sequences are SGHNT and YYREEE (reference sequence). The CDR3 here is CASSLGRWGDTEAFF. For the CDR3, the DNA is TGTGCCAGCAGCTTGGGAAGGTGGGGGGACACTGAAGCTTTCTTT.

This clonotype was found many times. The J gene is TRBJ2-3, the V gene TRBV5-1; D is unresolved. Germline CDR1 reads SGHRS; CDR2 reads YFSETQ. This CDR3 is 13 amino acids long. The ends were cut back, 4 bases at V and 4 bases at J, with 10 bases in the middle. The CDR3 DNA sequence: TGCGCCAGCAGCCCCCTTAAGGCAGATACGCAGTATTTT. Protein sequence: CASSPLKADTQYF.

In its sample, this clonotype was seen many times. The chain couples TRBV21-1 to TRBJ1-1. TRBV21-1 is a pseudogene. The CDR3 totals 13 residues. The CDR3 region has the DNA TGTGCCAGCGACGGAACTAAGAACACTGAAGCTTTCTTT. This codes for CASDGTKNTEAFF.

The table lists this clonotype with many counts. The chain links TRBV5-4 to TRBJ1-2, with D unclear. Trimming took off 3 bases at V and 6 bases at J, with 12 bases between the two ends. Germline CDR1 reads SGHNT; CDR2 reads YYREEE (reference sequence). The CDR3 has 13 residues. The CDR3 protein is CASSSPGPNGYTF. As DNA, the CDR3 is TGTGCCAGCAGCTCACCGGGTCCAAATGGCTACACCTTC.

This clonotype was seen at least ten times. This rearrangement joins TRBV7-2 to TRBJ2-1, with 7 bases aligning to TRBD2. The CDR3 spans 18 residues. Germline V gives CDR1 SGHTA, CDR2 FQGNSA. Trimming cost V 1 base and J 8 bases; bases outside gene matches: 17. The CDR3: CASSLGRRGGRFVDEQFF. DNA for the CDR3: TGTGCCAGCAGCTTAGGGAGGCGCGGGGGAAGGTTCGTCGATGAGCAGTTCTTC. Full variable domain (rest looked up from reference TRBV7-2 and TRBJ2-1): GAGVSQSPSNKVTEKGKDVELRCDPISGHTALYWYRQSLGQGLEFLIYFQGNSAPDKSGLPSDRFSAERTGGSVSTLTIQRTQQEDSAVYLCASSLGRRGGRFVDEQFFGPGTRLTVL.